A selection of T cell receptor beta chains follows, all from one sample in a study of Ad26.COV2.S vaccination and SARS-CoV-2 variants. Clones were sequenced by immunoSEQ multiplex PCR, and TCRdb holds only the in-frame ones, with some missing. The sample has about 420,000 clones, around 89% seen once; the top ten hold 3.6%. Material: peripheral blood, obtained in a trial of Ad26.COV2.S vaccine versus placebo. All receptors come from a person between 18 and 59 years old who received the Ad26.COV2.S COVID-19 vaccine or a placebo. CDR3s include the opening cysteine and the closing phenylalanine or tryptophan. A D gene is named only where the DNA matches it firmly. Only some rows state a clone size, as once, few, many or a class for expanded clones.

>TRBJ2-7|15|TRBV11-2|TRBD1|-
CASSFRTGGTYEQYF
TGTGCCAGCAGCTTTCGGACAGGGGGAACCTACGAGCAGTACTTC
>TRBJ2-3|15|TRBV7-9|TRBD1|-
CASSLSGTGADTQYF
TGTGCCAGCAGCTTATCCGGGACAGGGGCCGATACGCAGTATTTT
>TRBJ1-1|12|TRBV12-3/TRBV12-4|-|-
CASRRGNTEAFF
TGTGCCAGCCGACGAGGGAACACTGAAGCTTTCTTT
>TRBJ2-3|16|TRBV4-1|-|-
CASSQAPSLGTDTQYF
TGCGCCAGCAGCCAGGCCCCTTCGCTTGGCACAGATACGCAGTATTTT
>TRBJ1-5|15|TRBV19|-|-
CASSQDLYSNQPQHF
TGTGCCAGTAGTCAGGATCTCTATAGCAATCAGCCCCAGCATTTT
>TRBJ2-5|12|TRBV30|-|-
CAWSSIRETQYF
TGTGCCTGGAGCTCCATTCGGGAGACCCAGTACTTC
>TRBJ2-7|15|TRBV3-1/TRBV3-2|-|-
CASSQDYRVSDEQYF
TGTGCCAGCAGCCAAGATTACAGGGTATCGGACGAGCAGTACTTC
>TRBJ2-1|16|TRBV4-2|-|many
CASSQESGNSYNEQFF
TGTGCCAGCAGCCAAGAATCAGGAAACTCCTACAATGAGCAGTTCTTC
>TRBJ2-1|15|TRBV11-2|-|-
CASSPRGADGDEQFF
TGTGCCAGCAGCCCCCGGGGGGCCGATGGAGATGAGCAGTTCTTC
>TRBJ1-1|16|TRBV5-6|-|-
CASSLRGWLVRTEAFF
TGTGCCAGCAGCTTGCGGGGGTGGCTGGTCCGGACTGAAGCTTTCTTT
>TRBJ1-2|15|TRBV7-9|TRBD1|-
CASSPGQGLSYGYTF
TGTGCCAGCAGCCCCGGACAGGGGTTGAGCTATGGCTACACCTTC
>TRBJ2-7|16|TRBV27|TRBD1|-
CASSHAPGQGPYEQYF
TGTGCCAGCAGTCACGCCCCGGGACAGGGACCCTACGAGCAGTACTTC
>TRBJ2-6|16|TRBV5-1|-|-
CASSVDLSSGANVLTF
TGCGCCAGCAGCGTTGACCTCAGCTCTGGGGCCAACGTCCTGACTTTC
>TRBJ2-5|16|TRBV3-1/TRBV3-2|-|-
CASSQVASPSGETQYF
TGTGCCAGCAGCCAAGTTGCGAGCCCTTCGGGAGAGACCCAGTACTTC
>TRBJ1-5|16|TRBV11-3|-|once
CASSALRTSGNQPQHF
TGTGCCAGCAGCGCCCTTAGGACGTCAGGCAATCAGCCCCAGCATTTT
>TRBJ2-3|13|TRBV20-1|-|-
CSASMGFTDTQYF
TGCAGTGCTAGTATGGGTTTCACAGATACGCAGTATTTT
>TRBJ2-2|16|TRBV6-2/TRBV6-3|TRBD1|-
CASSYLGPTGSGELFF
TGTGCCAGCAGTTACCTGGGGCCGACAGGGTCCGGGGAGCTGTTTTTT
>TRBJ1-4|15|TRBV9|TRBD1|-
CASSSIDRGQEKLFF
TGTGCCAGCAGCTCGATAGACAGGGGGCAAGAAAAACTGTTTTTT
>TRBJ1-6|16|TRBV4-1|-|-
CASSQVGGSYNSPLHF
TGCGCCAGCAGCCAAGTGGGGGGATCCTATAATTCACCCCTCCACTTT
>TRBJ1-1|16|TRBV15|TRBD1|-
CATSRSHRGRNTEAFF
TGTGCCACCAGTCGAAGCCACAGGGGTAGGAACACTGAAGCTTTCTTT
>TRBJ2-7|12|TRBV10-3|-|-
CAISAGVYEQYF
TGTGCCATCAGTGCGGGGGTTTACGAGCAGTACTTC
>TRBJ2-7|15|TRBV5-4|-|-
CASSSGGGASYEQYF
TGTGCCAGCAGCTCCGGAGGGGGAGCCTCCTACGAGCAGTACTTC
>TRBJ1-2|16|TRBV6-2/TRBV6-3|TRBD1|few
CASSYSRTGGNYGYTF
TGTGCCAGCAGTTACTCCCGGACAGGGGGCAACTATGGCTACACCTTC
>TRBJ1-2|13|TRBV6-5|-|-
CASSVTGFYGYTF
TGTGCCAGCAGCGTAACAGGATTCTATGGCTACACCTTC
>TRBJ1-1|14|TRBV4-1|-|-
CASSPLNPNTEAFF
TGCGCCAGCAGCCCCCTGAACCCTAACACTGAAGCTTTCTTT